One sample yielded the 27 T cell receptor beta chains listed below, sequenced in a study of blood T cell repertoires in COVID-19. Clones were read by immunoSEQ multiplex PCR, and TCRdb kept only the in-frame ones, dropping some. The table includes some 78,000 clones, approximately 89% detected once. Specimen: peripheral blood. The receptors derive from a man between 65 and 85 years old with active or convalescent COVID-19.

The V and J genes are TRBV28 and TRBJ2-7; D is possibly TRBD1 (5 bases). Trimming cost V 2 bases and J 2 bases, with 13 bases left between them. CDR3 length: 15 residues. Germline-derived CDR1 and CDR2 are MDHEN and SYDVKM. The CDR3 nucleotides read TGTGCCAGCAGTTTAAGCTCGGCAGGGACCTACGAGCAGTACTTC. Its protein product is CASSLSSAGTYEQYF. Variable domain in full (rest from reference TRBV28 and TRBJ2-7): DVKVTQSSRYLVKRTGEKVFLECVQDMDHENMFWYRQDPGLGLRLIYFSYDVKMKEKGDIPEGYSVSREKKERFSLILESASTNQTSMYLCASSLSSAGTYEQYFGPGTRLTVT.

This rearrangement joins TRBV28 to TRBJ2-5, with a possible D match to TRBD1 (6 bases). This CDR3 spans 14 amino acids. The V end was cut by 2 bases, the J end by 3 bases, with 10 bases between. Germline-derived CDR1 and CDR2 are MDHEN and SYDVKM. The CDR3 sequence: CASSLRYREETQYF. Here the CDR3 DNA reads TGTGCCAGCAGTTTAAGGTACAGGGAAGAGACCCAGTACTTC.

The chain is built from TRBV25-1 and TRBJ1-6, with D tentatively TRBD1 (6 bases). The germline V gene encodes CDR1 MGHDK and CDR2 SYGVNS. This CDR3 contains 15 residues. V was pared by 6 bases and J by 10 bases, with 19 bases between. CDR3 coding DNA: TGTGCCAGCAGCCTAGAAACAGGGCCGCGGTCACCCCTCCACTTT. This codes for CASSLETGPRSPLHF.

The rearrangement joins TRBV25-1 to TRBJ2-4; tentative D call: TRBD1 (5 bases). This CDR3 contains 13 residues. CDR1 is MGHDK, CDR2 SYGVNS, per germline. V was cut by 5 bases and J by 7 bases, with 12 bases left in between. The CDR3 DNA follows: TGTGCCAGCAGTAGGGCGGCAGGGAACATTCAGTACTTC. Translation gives CASSRAAGNIQYF.

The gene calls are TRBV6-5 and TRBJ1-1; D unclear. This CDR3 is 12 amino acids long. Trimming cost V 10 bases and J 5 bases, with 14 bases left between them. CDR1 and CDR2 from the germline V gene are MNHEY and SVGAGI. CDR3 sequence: CAIQEGWTEAFF. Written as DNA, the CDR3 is TGTGCCATTCAGGAAGGCTGGACTGAAGCTTTCTTT.

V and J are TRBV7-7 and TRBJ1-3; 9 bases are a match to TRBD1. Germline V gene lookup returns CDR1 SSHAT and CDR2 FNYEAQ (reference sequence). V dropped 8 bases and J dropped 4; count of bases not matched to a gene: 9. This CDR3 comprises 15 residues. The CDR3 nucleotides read TGTGCCAGCGCGCAGGGGACAGGGATCGGAAACACCATATATTTT. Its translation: CASAQGTGIGNTIYF.

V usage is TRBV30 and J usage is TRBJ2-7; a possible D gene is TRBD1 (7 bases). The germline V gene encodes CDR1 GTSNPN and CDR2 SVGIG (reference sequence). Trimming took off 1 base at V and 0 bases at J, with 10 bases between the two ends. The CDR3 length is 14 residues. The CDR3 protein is CAWSDQGGSYEQYF. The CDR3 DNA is TGTGCCTGGAGTGACCAGGGGGGCTCCTACGAGCAGTACTTC.

CDR3 region: CASSLGQGGGNTIYF. CDR3 DNA: TGTGCCAGCAGCTTGGGACAGGGAGGTGGAAACACCATATATTTT. The chain is built from TRBV7-2 and TRBJ1-3; 9 nucleotides line up with TRBD1. Germline CDR1 SGHTA, CDR2 FQGNSA. The ends lost 3 bases at V and 3 bases at J; junction bases unmatched: 3. The CDR3 has 15 amino acids.

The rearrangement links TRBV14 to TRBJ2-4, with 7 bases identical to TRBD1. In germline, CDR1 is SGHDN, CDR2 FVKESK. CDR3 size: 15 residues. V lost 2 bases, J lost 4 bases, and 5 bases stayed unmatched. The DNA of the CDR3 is TGTGCCAGCAGCCAATGGGCAGGGGGAAAAAACATTCAGTACTTC. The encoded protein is CASSQWAGGKNIQYF.

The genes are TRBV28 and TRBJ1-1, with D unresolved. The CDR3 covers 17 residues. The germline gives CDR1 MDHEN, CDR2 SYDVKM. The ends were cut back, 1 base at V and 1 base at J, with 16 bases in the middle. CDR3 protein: CASSLLASFTENTEAFF. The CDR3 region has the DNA TGTGCCAGCAGTTTATTAGCCAGCTTTACGGAGAACACTGAAGCTTTCTTT.

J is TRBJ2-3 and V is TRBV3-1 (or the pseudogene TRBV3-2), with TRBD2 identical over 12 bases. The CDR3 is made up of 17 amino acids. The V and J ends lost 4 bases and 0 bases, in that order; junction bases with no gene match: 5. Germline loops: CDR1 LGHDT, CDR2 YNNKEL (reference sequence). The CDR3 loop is CASSLGTSGSSTDTQYF. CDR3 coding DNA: TGTGCCAGCAGCCTCGGGACTAGCGGGTCTAGCACAGATACGCAGTATTTT.

CDR3 protein: CATLGEPEYSNQPQHF. DNA for the CDR3: TGTGCCACCCTCGGGGAGCCTGAGTATAGCAATCAGCCCCAGCATTTT. The chain recombines TRBV24-1 with TRBJ1-5; D call uncertain. Looked up from germline, CDR1 is KGHDR and CDR2 is SFDVKD. V lost 9 bases and J lost 0, with 17 bases in between. The CDR3 loop spans 16 amino acids.

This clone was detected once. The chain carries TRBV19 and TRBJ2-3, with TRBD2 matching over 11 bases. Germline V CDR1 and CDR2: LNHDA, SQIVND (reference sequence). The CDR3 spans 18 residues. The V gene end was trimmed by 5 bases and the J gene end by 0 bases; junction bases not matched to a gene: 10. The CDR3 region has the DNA TGTGCCAGTAGTCCCCGGCTAGCGGGGGGACCTAGCACAGATACGCAGTATTTT. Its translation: CASSPRLAGGPSTDTQYF.

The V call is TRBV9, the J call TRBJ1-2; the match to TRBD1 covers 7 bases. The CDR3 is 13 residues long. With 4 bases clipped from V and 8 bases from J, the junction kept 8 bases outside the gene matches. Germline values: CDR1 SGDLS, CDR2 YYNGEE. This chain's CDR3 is CASSLRQGSGYTF. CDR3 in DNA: TGTGCCAGCAGCTTAAGACAGGGTAGCGGCTACACCTTC.

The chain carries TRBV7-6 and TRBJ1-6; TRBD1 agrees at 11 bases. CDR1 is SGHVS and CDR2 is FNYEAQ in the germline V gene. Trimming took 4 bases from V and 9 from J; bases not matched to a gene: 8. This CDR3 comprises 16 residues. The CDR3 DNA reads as TGTGCCAGCAGCTCCCAAGGACAGGGGGCATTTTCACCCCTCCACTTT. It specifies CASSSQGQGAFSPLHF.

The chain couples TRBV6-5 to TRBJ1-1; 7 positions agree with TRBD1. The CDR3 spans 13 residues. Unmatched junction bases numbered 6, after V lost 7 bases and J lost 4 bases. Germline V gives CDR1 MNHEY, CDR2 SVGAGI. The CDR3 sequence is CASTPPGGTEAFF. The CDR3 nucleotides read TGTGCCAGCACCCCCCCAGGGGGCACTGAAGCTTTCTTT.

CDR3 region: CASSSWTGYPYNEQFF. In DNA form, the CDR3 reads TGTGCCAGCAGTTCCTGGACAGGGTACCCCTACAATGAGCAGTTCTTC. V gene TRBV6-2 or TRBV6-3 combines with J gene TRBJ2-1; 8 bases are shared with TRBD1. The CDR3 sequence is 16 residues long. The germline V gene has CDR1 MNHEY and CDR2 SVGEGT. Losses at the gene ends were 4 bases for V and 2 bases for J; bases not matched to a gene: 7.

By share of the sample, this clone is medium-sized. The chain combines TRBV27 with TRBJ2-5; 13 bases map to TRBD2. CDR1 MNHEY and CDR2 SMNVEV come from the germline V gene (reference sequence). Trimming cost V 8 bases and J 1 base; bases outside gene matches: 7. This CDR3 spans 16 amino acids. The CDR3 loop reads CASSQGLAGLQETQYF. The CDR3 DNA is TGTGCCAGCTCCCAGGGACTAGCGGGGCTCCAAGAGACCCAGTACTTC.

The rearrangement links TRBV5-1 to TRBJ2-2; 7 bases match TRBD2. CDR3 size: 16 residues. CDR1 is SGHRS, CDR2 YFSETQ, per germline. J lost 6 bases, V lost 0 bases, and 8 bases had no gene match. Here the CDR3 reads CASSLDGGGMSGELFF. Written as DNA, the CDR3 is TGCGCCAGCAGCTTGGATGGCGGGGGAATGTCCGGGGAGCTGTTTTTT.

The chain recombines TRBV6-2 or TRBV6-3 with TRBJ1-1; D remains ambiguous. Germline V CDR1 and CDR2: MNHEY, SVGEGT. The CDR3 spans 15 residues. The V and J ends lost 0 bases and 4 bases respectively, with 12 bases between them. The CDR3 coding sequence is TGTGCCAGCAGTTACTCGTCAACTGCGAGCACTGAAGCTTTCTTT. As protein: CASSYSSTASTEAFF.

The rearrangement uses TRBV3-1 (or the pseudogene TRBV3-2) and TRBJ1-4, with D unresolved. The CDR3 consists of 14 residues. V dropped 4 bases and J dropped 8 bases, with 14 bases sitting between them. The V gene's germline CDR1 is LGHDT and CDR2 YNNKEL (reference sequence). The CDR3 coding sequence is TGTGCCAGCAGCCGGCAAGGGAGTCGGGAAAAACTGTTTTTT. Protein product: CASSRQGSREKLFF.

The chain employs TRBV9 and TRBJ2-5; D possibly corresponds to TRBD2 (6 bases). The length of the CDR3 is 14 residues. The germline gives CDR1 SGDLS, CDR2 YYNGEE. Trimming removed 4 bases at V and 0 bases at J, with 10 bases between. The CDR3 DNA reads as TGTGCCAGCAGCTCTGGGGGGAACCAAGAGACCCAGTACTTC. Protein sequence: CASSSGGNQETQYF.

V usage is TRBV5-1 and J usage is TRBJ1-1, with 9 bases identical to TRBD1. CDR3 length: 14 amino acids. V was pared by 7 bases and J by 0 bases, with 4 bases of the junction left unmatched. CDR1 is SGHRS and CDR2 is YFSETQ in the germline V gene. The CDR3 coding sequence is TGCGCCAGCTTCCGGGACAGGGTGAACACTGAAGCTTTCTTT. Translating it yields CASFRDRVNTEAFF.

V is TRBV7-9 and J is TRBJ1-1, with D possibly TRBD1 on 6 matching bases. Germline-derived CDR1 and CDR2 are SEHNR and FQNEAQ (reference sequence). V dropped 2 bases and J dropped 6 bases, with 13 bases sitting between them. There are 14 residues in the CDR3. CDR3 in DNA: TGTGCCAGCAGCTTACAAGGGGGTCAGGCTGAAGCTTTCTTT. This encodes CASSLQGGQAEAFF.

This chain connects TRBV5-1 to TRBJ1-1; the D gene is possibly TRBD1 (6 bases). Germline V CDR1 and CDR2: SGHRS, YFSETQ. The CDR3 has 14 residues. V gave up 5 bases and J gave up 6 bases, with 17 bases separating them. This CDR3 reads CASSSQGMAAEAFF. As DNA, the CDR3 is TGCGCCAGCAGTTCCCAGGGGATGGCAGCTGAAGCTTTCTTT.

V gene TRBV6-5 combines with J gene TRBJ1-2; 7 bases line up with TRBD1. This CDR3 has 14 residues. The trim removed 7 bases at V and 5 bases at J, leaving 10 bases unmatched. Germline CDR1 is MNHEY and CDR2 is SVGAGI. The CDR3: CASKTDRVGYGYTF. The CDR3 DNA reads TGTGCCAGCAAAACTGACAGGGTTGGGTATGGCTACACCTTC.

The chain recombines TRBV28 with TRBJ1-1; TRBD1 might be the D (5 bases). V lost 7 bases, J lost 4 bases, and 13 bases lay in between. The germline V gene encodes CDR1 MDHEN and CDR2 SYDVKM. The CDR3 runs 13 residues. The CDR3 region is CASTPRRGTEAFF. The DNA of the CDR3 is TGTGCCAGCACTCCCAGGAGGGGCACTGAAGCTTTCTTT. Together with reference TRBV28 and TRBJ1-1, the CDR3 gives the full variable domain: DVKVTQSSRYLVKRTGEKVFLECVQDMDHENMFWYRQDPGLGLRLIYFSYDVKMKEKGDIPEGYSVSREKKERFSLILESASTNQTSMYLCASTPRRGTEAFFGQGTRLTVV.